What follows are 13 T cell receptor beta chains derived from one specimen sequenced in a study of cytomegalovirus exposure and HLA in healthy donors. The PCR employed 60 Vbeta primers together with 13 Jbeta primers. Assay used: immunoSEQ multiplex PCR; TCRdb lists only in-frame clones, some missing. In the table there are around 250,000 clones, 75% to 85% of which are singletons. Sequencing was done on a sample of PBMCs. The receptors were sampled from a woman aged 55-70 years in good health and CMV-seropositive.

The rearrangement uses TRBV19 and TRBJ1-2; no clear D gene. Germline CDR1 is LNHDA and CDR2 is SQIVND (reference sequence). Between the trimmed V and J ends, which lost 7 bases and 4 bases, there was a span of 19 bases. This CDR3 has 15 residues. The CDR3 reads CASNSGKTMFYGYTF. The CDR3 DNA reads as TGTGCCAGTAATTCCGGGAAGACAATGTTCTATGGCTACACCTTC.

As to this clone: The junction shows a germline mismatch at one end, possibly a read error. V is TRBV7-9 and J is TRBJ2-3; 7 bases are a match to TRBD2. There are 12 residues in the CDR3. Germline values: CDR1 SEHNR, CDR2 FQNEAQ (reference sequence). The CDR3 loop reads CSSSPGTIAQYF. The CDR3 DNA follows: TGTTCCAGCAGTCCTGGGACTATTGCGCAGTATTTT.

V usage is TRBV9 and J usage is TRBJ2-3; 12 positions agree with TRBD2. Per germline, CDR1 SGDLS and CDR2 YYNGEE. The CDR3 totals 17 residues. With 0 bases clipped from V and 5 bases from J, the junction kept 7 bases outside the gene matches. The CDR3 DNA sequence: TGTGCCAGCAGCGTAGGCCCTAGCGGGAGGGTTATAGATACGCAGTATTTT. Its protein is CASSVGPSGRVIDTQYF.

The chain joins TRBV28 to TRBJ2-1; TRBD2 matches at 8 bases. The V gene end was trimmed by 4 bases and the J gene end by 6 bases; junction bases not matched to a gene: 2. The CDR3 has 13 amino acids. The germline V gene has CDR1 MDHEN and CDR2 SYDVKM. CDR3 coding DNA: TGTGCCAGCAGTTCTAGCGGGTTCAATGAGCAGTTCTTC. Its protein is CASSSSGFNEQFF.

The chain uses TRBV27 and TRBJ1-1, with D hard to call. The V and J ends lost 8 bases and 5 bases respectively, with 15 bases between them. Germline V gene lookup returns CDR1 MNHEY and CDR2 SMNVEV (reference sequence). This CDR3 is 13 amino acids long. The CDR3 sequence is CASVPRGVTEAFF. As DNA, the CDR3 is TGTGCCAGCGTTCCACGGGGTGTTACTGAAGCTTTCTTT.

The rearrangement links TRBV10-1 to TRBJ2-3; TRBD2 aligns across 7 bases. In germline, CDR1 is WNHNN, CDR2 SYGVQD (reference sequence). There are 14 residues in the CDR3. Trimming took 6 bases from V and 6 from J; bases not matched to a gene: 9. CDR3 in DNA: TGCGCCAGCAGCCCCTACGGGGGAGGGGATACGCAGTATTTT. Translated: CASSPYGGGDTQYF.

The rearrangement uses TRBV7-2 and TRBJ1-1; TRBD1 matches 9 bases. V lost 5 bases to trimming and J lost 1 base; unmatched junction nucleotides: 5. The V gene's germline CDR1 is SGHTA and CDR2 FQGNSA. The CDR3 length is 15 residues. CDR3 protein: CASSNTGGPNTEAFF. DNA of the CDR3: TGTGCCAGCAGCAACACAGGGGGCCCGAACACTGAAGCTTTCTTT.

This rearrangement joins TRBV6-5 to TRBJ2-4; D call uncertain. Looked up from germline, CDR1 is MNHEY and CDR2 is SVGAGI. The V end was cut by 6 bases, the J end by 2 bases, with 11 bases between. The CDR3 contains 14 residues. The CDR3 DNA sequence: TGTGCCAGCAGCCCCCTCCTCTCCAAAAACATTCAGTACTTC. Its protein product is CASSPLLSKNIQYF.

V usage is TRBV5-1 and J usage is TRBJ2-5; weak D call: TRBD1 (6 bases). Trimming removed 3 bases from V and 1 base from J, with 13 bases in between. The germline V gene encodes CDR1 SGHRS and CDR2 YFSETQ. The CDR3 runs to 15 residues. CDR3 residues: CASSSEQGTQETQYF. As DNA, the CDR3 is TGCGCCAGCAGCTCCGAACAGGGTACCCAAGAGACCCAGTACTTC. The variable domain in full, completed from reference TRBV5-1 and TRBJ2-5, reads KAGVTQTPRYLIKTRGQQVTLSCSPISGHRSVSWYQQTPGQGLQFLFEYFSETQRNKGNFPGRFSGRQFSNSRSEMNVSTLELGDSALYLCASSSEQGTQETQYFGPGTRLLVL.

The chain couples TRBV27 to TRBJ2-2; D is ambiguous. The CDR3 has 13 residues. Germline values: CDR1 MNHEY, CDR2 SMNVEV (reference sequence). V was clipped by 4 bases and J by 3 bases, with 6 bases between them. CDR3 nucleotides: TGTGCCAGCAGTTCCCAATACACCGGGGAGCTGTTTTTT. This encodes CASSSQYTGELFF.

The chain recombines TRBV5-1 with TRBJ2-1; tentatively, D is TRBD1 (6 bases). The length of the CDR3 is 15 residues. Germline lookup yields CDR1 SGHRS and CDR2 YFSETQ. Trimming took 2 bases from V and 2 from J, leaving 11 bases between them. The CDR3 is CASSLGGEPYNEQFF. The CDR3 DNA reads as TGCGCCAGCAGCTTAGGGGGAGAGCCCTACAATGAGCAGTTCTTC.

V and J are TRBV2 and TRBJ2-1; D gene unclear. The germline V gene encodes CDR1 SNHLY and CDR2 FYNNEI. Trimming removed 6 bases at V and 8 bases at J, with 8 bases between. The CDR3 totals 11 residues. This chain's CDR3 is CASSYLYEQFF. CDR3 sequence (DNA): TGTGCCAGCAGCTATCTCTATGAGCAGTTCTTC.

This clone was observed a single time. The chain is built from TRBV19 and TRBJ2-3, with 11 bases matching TRBD2. The CDR3 contains 17 residues. Germline CDR1 and CDR2: LNHDA and SQIVND (reference sequence). With V trimmed by 8 bases and J by 0 bases, 10 bases remained unmatched. The CDR3 bases are TGTGCCAGTTCTAGAATAGCGGGAGGGGCTAGCACAGATACGCAGTATTTT. It encodes CASSRIAGGASTDTQYF.